The clone carrying this T cell receptor (beta chain) has more than one count but fewer than ten. Its antigen is not identified. The CDR3 loop spans 13 amino acids. V was trimmed by 0 bases and J by 7 bases, leaving 4 bases between them. Per the germline V gene, CDR1 is MGHRA and CDR2 is YSYEKL. This record comes from a study of graft-versus-host responses after intestinal transplantation. Study information: Anti-thymocyte globulin was used for induction in all recipients, who then took tacrolimus and steroids for roughly three years.

TCRdb's table, derived via immunoSEQ multiplex PCR, lists solely in-frame clones and lacks some. The sample carries more than 75,000 clones, around 90% recorded once. The chain combines TRBV4-1 with TRBJ1-6; D is ambiguous. The receptor was derived from a human donor who was the organ donor for an intestinal transplant. Sample: unstimulated CD4+ T cells sorted from spleen or lymph node cells, taken before transplant. This chain's CDR3 is CASSQDLNSPLHF. The DNA of the CDR3 is TGCGCCAGCAGCCAAGATTTAAATTCACCCCTCCACTTT.